This T cell receptor beta chain is from a study of cytomegalovirus exposure and HLA in healthy donors. Overall study findings and caveats: By HLA locus, TCR association rates varied in a later analysis, with DRB1 showing the most and HLA-C the fewest.

In its sample, this clone was seen once. Its target is not known. The sample holds other DNA sequences that translate to the same CDR3. The PCR made use of 60 Vbeta and 13 Jbeta primers. TCRdb keeps only in-frame clones here, not all; method: immunoSEQ multiplex PCR. The sample records about 120,000 clones, over 75% being singletons. The sequencing sample was made of PBMCs. This sequence was found in a man aged 35 to 55 in good health and CMV-seronegative.

The DNA of the CDR3 is TGTGCCAGCAGCTTGGACAGGAGCACAGATACGCAGTATTTT. Residues: CASSLDRSTDTQYF. The rearrangement links TRBV7-9 to TRBJ2-3, with TRBD1 matching over 7 bases. This CDR3 spans 14 amino acids. Germline lookup yields CDR1 SEHNR and CDR2 FQNEAQ (reference sequence). J lost 0 bases, V lost 3 bases, and 0 bases had no gene match.